The present T cell receptor beta chain was sequenced within a study of breast tumors, draining lymph nodes, adjacent tissues. Overall study results and limits: Luminal-like breast cancer showed significantly greater tumor-nontumor repertoire similarity than basal-like breast cancer did. The data were judged consistent with most tumor T cells coming from lymph node and expanding in tumor. Tumors had less TCR diversity than lymph nodes, more than nontumor tissue. The lymph node origin of tumor T cells was framed as consistent with a hypothesis, not demonstrated.

TCRdb independently ran MiXCR on the multiplex PCR reads; one entry per CDR3 protein. The sample has some 200,000 distinct CDR3 sequences; approximately 30% are singletons. This clonotype occurred many times. Its target is not known. The lymph nodes were axillary draining lymph nodes from breast cancer patients. This CDR3 is 14 amino acids long. Germline V gene data show CDR1 as SGHVS and CDR2 as FNYEAQ. V was trimmed by 3 bases and J by 4 bases, leaving 13 bases between them. This sequence joins TRBV7-6 and TRBJ2-7; maybe TRBD1 (5 bases). The specimen was axillary lymph node tissue. This TCR was sampled from a female donor with breast cancer. Some clones in this sample may be carry-over from other donors' samples. The DNA for the CDR3 is TGTGCCAGCAGCTTGAGGCAGGGCAGTTACGAGCAGTACTTC. As protein: CASSLRQGSYEQYF.